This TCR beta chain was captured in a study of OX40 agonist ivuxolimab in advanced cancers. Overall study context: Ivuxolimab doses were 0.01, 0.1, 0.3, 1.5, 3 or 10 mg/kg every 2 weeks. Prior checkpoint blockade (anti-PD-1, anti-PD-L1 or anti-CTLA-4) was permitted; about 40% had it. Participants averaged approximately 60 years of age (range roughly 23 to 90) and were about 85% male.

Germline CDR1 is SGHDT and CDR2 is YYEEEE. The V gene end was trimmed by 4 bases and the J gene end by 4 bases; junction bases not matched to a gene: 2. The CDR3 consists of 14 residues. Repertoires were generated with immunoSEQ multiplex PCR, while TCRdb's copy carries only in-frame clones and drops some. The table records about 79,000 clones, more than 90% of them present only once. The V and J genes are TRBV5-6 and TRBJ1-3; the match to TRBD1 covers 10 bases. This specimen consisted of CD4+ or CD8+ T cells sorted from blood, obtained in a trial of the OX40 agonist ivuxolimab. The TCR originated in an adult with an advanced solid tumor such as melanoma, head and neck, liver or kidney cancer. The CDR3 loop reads CASSGTGVGNTIYF. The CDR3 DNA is TGTGCCAGCAGCGGGACAGGGGTCGGAAACACCATATATTTT. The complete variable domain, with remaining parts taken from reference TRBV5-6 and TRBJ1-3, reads DAGVTQSPTHLIKTRGQQVTLRCSPKSGHDTVSWYQQALGQGPQFIFQYYEEEERQRGNFPDRFSGHQFPNYSSELNVNALLLGDSALYLCASSGTGVGNTIYFGEGSWLTVV.